These 2 T cell receptor beta chains came from one sample sequenced in a study of blood T cell repertoires in COVID-19 (dated by TCRdb to the early 2020s). Receptor libraries were prepared by the immunoSEQ multiplex PCR assay. TCRdb mirrors the immuneACCESS table, restricted to in-frame sequences. Some clones are absent from its copies; in checked studies, under half trace to an unresolved V gene, and the reason for the others is unknown. The sample data list under 150,000 clones, and approximately 90% of these were observed just once. The top ten constitute 8% to 9.5% of the sample. Material: peripheral blood. These receptors all stem from an older woman who had recovered from COVID-19.

The genes are TRBV7-9 and TRBJ2-7, with TRBD2 as a possible D gene (6 bases). Looked up from germline, CDR1 is SEHNR and CDR2 is FQNEAQ (reference sequence). V gave up 4 bases and J gave up 2 bases, with 18 bases separating them. The CDR3 is made up of 16 amino acids. The CDR3 is CASSSWRDGGAYEQYF. The CDR3 DNA is TGTGCCAGCAGCTCATGGCGGGACGGAGGAGCCTACGAGCAGTACTTC.

This chain connects TRBV4-2 to TRBJ1-6; D not resolved. V lost 1 base and J 8 bases, leaving 6 bases between the germline ends. Germline V gene sequence: CDR1 LGHNA, CDR2 YNFKEQ. The CDR3 runs to 13 residues. The CDR3 DNA reads TGTGCCAGCAGCCAAGGAGGTGATTCACCCCTCCACTTT. Translating gives CASSQGGDSPLHF.